Given below is one TCR beta chain in context. Its antigen is currently unknown. Assay used: immunoSEQ multiplex PCR; TCRdb lists only in-frame clones, some missing. The repertoire has some 150,000 clones, about 88% of them found once; the top ten carry approximately 4.5%. The data belong to a study of T cell responses to AZD1222 COVID-19 vaccine. General study points: Dominant at 160-218 and 743-854, vaccine-associated CD4 TCRs also spanned spike.

The CDR3 length is 17 residues. The germline V gene has CDR1 LNHNV and CDR2 YYDKDF (reference sequence). With V trimmed by 0 bases and J by 5 bases, 10 bases remained unmatched. Sequenced material: peripheral blood, taken on day 0 of AZD1222 vaccination. This sequence joins TRBV15 and TRBJ2-4, with TRBD1 identical over 7 bases. The source of this sequence is an adult in good health. In DNA, the CDR3 is TGTGCCACCAGCAGAGAGTTGGACGACAGGGTCGAAAACATTCAGTACTTC. It specifies CATSRELDDRVENIQYF.